The source of this T cell receptor beta chain is a study of T cell repertoires in cytomegalovirus infection. General study findings and limits: Clonotypes of TCR beta that were HLA-C-restricted and CMV-specific dominated the ex vivo response.

This CDR3 spans 16 amino acids. Trimming pared 6 bases from V and 4 bases from J, leaving 20 bases between. TCRdb re-derived calls from the reads in MiXCR, one entry per CDR3 protein. The data show approximately 990,000 distinct CDR3 sequences, more than 25% seen once. For this clonotype: Its cognate antigen is unknown.

The TCR was taken from a human donor in good health (CMV status not recorded). Some clones in this sample may be carry-over from other donors' samples. This chain joins TRBV12-3 or TRBV12-4 and TRBJ2-3; D not certain. Sequenced material: cultured CD8+ T cells from PBMCs, taken from culture after CMV antigen stimulation. The CDR3 region is CASSASGGLGADTQYF. The CDR3 DNA follows: TGTGCCAGCAGCGCCTCCGGTGGGTTGGGTGCAGATACGCAGTATTTT.